Listed here are 11 T cell receptor beta chains from one sample, sequenced in a study of blood T cells in healthy people across ages. With a J-beta primer mix and a sample-barcoded 5' primer, a second PCR ran roughly 6 to 12 cycles. TCRdb re-analysed the 5' RACE reads in MiXCR, keeping a single row per CDR3 protein. This table holds about 970,000 distinct CDR3 sequences, about 51% found once. The source material was blood. The receptors were gathered from a woman aged 60-75 years in good health.

The V and J genes are TRBV20-1 and TRBJ2-5; 10 bases map to TRBD2. Germline CDR1 is DFQATT and CDR2 is SNEGSKA (reference sequence). Trimming took 7 bases from V and 5 from J; bases not matched to a gene: 13. The CDR3 has 15 amino acids. Here the CDR3 DNA reads TGCAGTGTTTTCGAAAGCGGGAGGGCGGTCGAGACCCAGTACTTC. This encodes CSVFESGRAVETQYF.

This chain links TRBV7-9 with TRBJ2-2; a possible D gene is TRBD1 (6 bases). Germline V gives CDR1 SEHNR, CDR2 FQNEAQ (reference sequence). The CDR3 contains 13 residues. The V end was cut by 6 bases, the J end by 6 bases, with 11 bases between. The CDR3 region has the DNA TGTGCCAGCAGGAACAAGGGGGCCGGGGAGCTGTTTTTT. This translates into CASRNKGAGELFF.

The chain employs TRBV29-1 and TRBJ2-3, with 8 bases identical to TRBD2. CDR1 is SQVTM and CDR2 is ANQGSEA in the germline V gene. This CDR3 comprises 12 residues. V gave up 7 bases and J gave up 7 bases; unmatched junction bases: 7. CDR3 in amino acids: CSGQAGDYTQYF. CDR3 sequence (DNA): TGCAGCGGGCAAGCGGGAGACTATACGCAGTATTTT.

This clonotype was counted a few times. The CDR3 DNA sequence: TGTGCCAGCAGCTTATTGAAGGGACAGGGGAATGAAAAACTGTTTTTT. The encoded protein is CASSLLKGQGNEKLFF. The gene calls are TRBV7-9 and TRBJ1-4; 10 bases fit TRBD1. This CDR3 contains 16 residues. Trimming at V came to 2 bases and at J to 5 bases, leaving 5 bases not matched to a gene. Germline values: CDR1 SEHNR, CDR2 FQNEAQ (reference sequence).

This clonotype was picked up a small number of times. J is TRBJ2-3 and V is TRBV7-9; weak D call: TRBD2 (5 bases). The CDR3 covers 14 residues. The V end was cut by 8 bases, the J end by 4 bases, with 16 bases between. Germline values: CDR1 SEHNR, CDR2 FQNEAQ (reference sequence). CDR3 bases: TGTGCCAGCTTCGATGAGCGGAGAGCAGATACGCAGTATTTT. Its protein product is CASFDERRADTQYF.

The rearrangement joins TRBV30 to TRBJ1-6; TRBD1 matches 10 bases. The CDR3 has 15 amino acids. V gave up 1 base and J gave up 9 bases; unmatched junction bases: 6. CDR1 is GTSNPN, CDR2 SVGIG, per germline (reference sequence). DNA of the CDR3: TGTGCCTGGAGTGGCGGGACAGGGGTGTCTTCACCCCTCCACTTT. Its protein is CAWSGGTGVSSPLHF.

CDR3 coding DNA: TGTGCCAGCAGTGAAGCTCCGACAATTGGGGAGCAGTACTTC. It encodes CASSEAPTIGEQYF. The rearrangement joins TRBV9 to TRBJ2-7, with D unclear. V lost 5 bases and J 7 bases, leaving 19 bases between the germline ends. The CDR3 is 14 residues long. The germline V gene has CDR1 SGDLS and CDR2 YYNGEE. The full variable domain, rest sourced from reference TRBV9 and TRBJ2-7, is DSGVTQTPKHLITATGQRVTLRCSPRSGDLSVYWYQQSLDQGLQFLIQYYNGEERAKGNILERFSAQQFPDLHSELNLSSLELGDSALYFCASSEAPTIGEQYFGPGTRLTVT.

The chain is built from TRBV30 and TRBJ2-1; D possibly corresponds to TRBD1 (6 bases). The CDR3 consists of 13 residues. Trimming cost V 5 bases and J 8 bases, with 16 bases left between them. The germline gives CDR1 GTSNPN, CDR2 SVGIG (reference sequence). The chain's CDR3 is CAWEGGVVDEQFF. CDR3 nucleotide sequence: TGTGCCTGGGAAGGGGGAGTCGTCGATGAGCAGTTCTTC.

J is TRBJ2-5 and V is TRBV6-1; D is perhaps TRBD2 (6 bases). Germline loops: CDR1 MNHNS, CDR2 SASEGT. V was cut by 2 bases and J by 3 bases, with 25 bases left in between. The CDR3 covers 19 residues. CDR3: CASSESHLRILSGEETQYF. The CDR3 DNA reads TGTGCCAGCAGTGAATCACATCTACGAATCCTTAGCGGAGAAGAGACCCAGTACTTC.

This chain links TRBV4-3 with TRBJ2-1; D is undetermined. Germline V lookup: CDR1 LGHNA, CDR2 YSLEER. There are 15 residues in the CDR3. Trimming took 1 base from V and 2 from J, leaving 9 bases between them. CDR3 nucleotide sequence: TGCGCCAGCAGCCAAGTGCATGACCCCTACAATGAGCAGTTCTTC. Amino acids: CASSQVHDPYNEQFF.

A note on this clonotype: Its ends do not fully match the called genes, so a read error is possible. The CDR3 reads CAGSQGGQGIQPQHF. The CDR3 DNA follows: TGTGCCGGCAGCCAAGGCGGTCAGGGTATTCAGCCCCAGCATTTT. The chain uses TRBV13 and TRBJ1-5, with D possibly matching TRBD1 (5 bases). This CDR3 region has 15 residues. The germline V gene encodes CDR1 PRHDT and CDR2 FYEKMQ (reference sequence). The full variable domain, its missing parts supplied by reference TRBV13 and TRBJ1-5, is AAGVIQSPRHLIKEKRETATLKCYPIPRHDTVYWYQQGPGQDPQFLISFYEKMQSDKGSIPDRFSAQQFSDYHSELNMSSLELGDSALYFCAGSQGGQGIQPQHFGDGTRLSIL.